This TCR beta chain came from a study of blood T cell repertoires in COVID-19. Per the germline V gene, CDR1 is LGHNA and CDR2 is YSLEER. The V end was cut by 4 bases, the J end by 2 bases, with 12 bases between. The CDR3 covers 14 residues. As originally analysed: Reference gene primer amplification gave estimated nucleated cell counts. Generated by immunoSEQ multiplex PCR, the TCRdb table keeps only in-frame clones and is missing some. That table is the source of V, J and clone size, and D and trimming were worked out from the DNA. The sample records about 310,000 clones, over 80% being singletons. The V call is TRBV4-3, the J call TRBJ2-7, with D possibly TRBD2 on 5 matching bases. The specimen sequenced was PBMCs or T cells enriched from blood (not recorded which). The source of this sequence is a woman in her late teens or twenties who had recovered from COVID-19. DNA of the CDR3: TGCGCCAGCAGCCGGGATAGCGCTACCTACGAGCAGTACTTC. Translated: CASSRDSATYEQYF.